This T cell receptor (beta chain) was profiled in a study of a mutant IDH1 vaccine in newly diagnosed glioma. Study as a whole: A roughly 62% male, roughly 40% female split and a mean age of roughly 37 years characterized treated patients.

V lost 1 base and J 2 bases, leaving 5 bases between the germline ends. From germline, CDR1 is SEHNR and CDR2 FQNEAQ (reference sequence). CDR3 length: 13 residues. The protocol was immunoSEQ multiplex PCR, while the TCRdb copy is restricted to in-frame clones and leaves out a portion. The table records about 74,000 clones, more than 85% of them present only once. Noted time point: week 35, safety follow-up. Every vaccination contained 300 ug of the mutant IDH1 20-mer peptide and was paired with topical imiquimod. With respect to this clone: Its specificity is unknown.

The rearrangement uses TRBV7-9 and TRBJ1-2; D gene unclear. The sequence was collected from a man younger than 45 with glioma. The material was PBMCs, obtained from a glioma patient whose treatment included an IDH1 peptide vaccine. The CDR3 DNA follows: TGTGCCAGCAGCTTAGGGGTAAACTATGGCTACACCTTC. Its translation is CASSLGVNYGYTF. Based on the CDR3 plus reference TRBV7-9 and TRBJ1-2, the full variable domain is DTGVSQNPRHKITKRGQNVTFRCDPISEHNRLYWYRQTLGQGPEFLTYFQNEAQLEKSRLLSDRFSAERPKGSFSTLEIQRTEQGDSAMYLCASSLGVNYGYTFGSGTRLTVV.